This TCR beta chain appears in the sequencing data of a study of PD-L1 blockade in urothelial cancer. The protocol was immunoSEQ multiplex PCR, while the TCRdb copy is restricted to in-frame clones and leaves out a portion. The top ten hold roughly 29% of the sample, which has roughly 32,000 clones, 75% to 85% seen once. This clone was observed a single time. The CDR3 is made up of 14 amino acids. Trimming shortened V by 0 bases and J by 8 bases, and 10 bases separated the two germline ends. Germline CDR1 KGHSH, CDR2 LQKENI. The chain joins TRBV18 to TRBJ1-4; TRBD1 is a possible D gene (5 bases). This receptor was obtained from a man between 60 and 70 years old with urothelial cancer. Sequenced here: PBMCs, sampled around atezolizumab (anti-PD-L1) treatment. The CDR3 is CASSPPGRGEKLFF. The CDR3 coding sequence is TGTGCCAGCTCACCACCGGGGCGGGGCGAAAAACTGTTTTTT.